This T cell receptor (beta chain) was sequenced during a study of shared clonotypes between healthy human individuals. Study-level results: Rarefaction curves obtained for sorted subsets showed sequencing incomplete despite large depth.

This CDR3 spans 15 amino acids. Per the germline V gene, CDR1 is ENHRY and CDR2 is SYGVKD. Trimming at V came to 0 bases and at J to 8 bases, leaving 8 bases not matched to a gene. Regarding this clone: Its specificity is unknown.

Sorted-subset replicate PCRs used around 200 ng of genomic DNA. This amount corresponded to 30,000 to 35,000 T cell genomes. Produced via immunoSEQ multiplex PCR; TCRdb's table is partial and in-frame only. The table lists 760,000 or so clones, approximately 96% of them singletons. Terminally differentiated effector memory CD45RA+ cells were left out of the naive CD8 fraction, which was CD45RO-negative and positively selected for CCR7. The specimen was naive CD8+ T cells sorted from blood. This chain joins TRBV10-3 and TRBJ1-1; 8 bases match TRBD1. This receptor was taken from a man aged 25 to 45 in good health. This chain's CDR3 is CAISESVTGVREAFF. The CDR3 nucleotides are TGTGCCATCAGTGAGTCGGTGACAGGGGTACGGGAAGCTTTCTTT.